The T cell receptor beta chain described here comes from a study of blood T cell repertoires in COVID-19. Study at large: T cells, B-cell-depleted T cells, or PBMCs provided the cDNA or gDNA that served as material.

This clone was counted between two and nine times. Generated by immunoSEQ multiplex PCR, the TCRdb table keeps only in-frame clones and is missing some. The sample contains a few hundred thousand clones, around 90% of which appear only once. Germline V gene lookup returns CDR1 LNHDA and CDR2 SQIVND (reference sequence). The CDR3 consists of 16 residues. J gave up 3 bases and V 10 bases, and 14 bases lay outside the gene matches. Sample: peripheral blood. The chain is built from TRBV19 and TRBJ2-1, with 8 bases lining up with TRBD2. The TCR sequence derives from a woman aged 60 to 75 with COVID-19, enrolled during active disease. CDR3 in amino acids: CATSPQAGGFYNEQFF. The CDR3 DNA sequence: TGTGCCACCTCCCCGCAGGCGGGAGGATTCTACAATGAGCAGTTCTTC.